A single sample gave rise to the 14 T cell receptor beta chains below, sequenced in a study of spatial heterogeneity in lung cancer. TCRdb processed the 5' RACE reads anew with MiXCR; each CDR3 protein has one entry. The table has tens of thousands of distinct CDR3 sequences, 6.9% seen once. Regarding time point: sample taken at primary tumor resection. Extraction of whole RNA from tumor, nontumor lung or frozen PBMC preceded unsorted sequencing. The sample here was PBMCs, taken at surgery. These receptors were collected from a male donor with early-stage non-small cell lung cancer.

There are a few counts of this clonotype. The chain joins TRBV27 to TRBJ2-1, with TRBD2 identical over 8 bases. Germline CDR1 reads MNHEY; CDR2 reads SMNVEV (reference sequence). This CDR3 contains 14 residues. V lost 2 bases, J lost 7 bases, and 4 bases stayed unmatched. The CDR3 DNA sequence: TGTGCCAGCAGTTTAAGAGCGGGGGTAAATGAGCAGTTCTTC. Its translation is CASSLRAGVNEQFF.

This clonotype came up many times. The chain links TRBV3-1 to TRBJ2-5; D not certain. The V gene's germline CDR1 is LGHDT and CDR2 YNNKEL (reference sequence). The V gene lost 0 bases and the J gene lost 4 bases, with 9 bases spanning the gap. CDR3 length equals 14 residues. CDR3 nucleotide sequence: TGTGCCAGCAGCCAAGATCCTCGCCCAGAGACCCAGTACTTC. Translation gives CASSQDPRPETQYF.

This clonotype was detected many times. This sequence joins TRBV25-1 and TRBJ1-5; possible D gene TRBD1, 5 bases. Trimming removed 8 bases at V and 2 bases at J, with 16 bases between. CDR1 MGHDK and CDR2 SYGVNS come from the germline V gene. The CDR3 runs 15 residues. The CDR3 region is CASGVGGSGNQPQHF. CDR3 DNA: TGTGCCAGCGGAGTGGGGGGGAGTGGCAATCAGCCCCAGCATTTT. Variable domain in full (rest from reference TRBV25-1 and TRBJ1-5): EADIYQTPRYLVIGTGKKITLECSQTMGHDKMYWYQQDPGMELHLIHYSYGVNSTEKGDLSSESTVSRIRTEHFPLTLESARPSHTSQYLCASGVGGSGNQPQHFGDGTRLSIL.

V and J are TRBV27 and TRBJ1-2; D unresolved. V was cut by 11 bases and J by 4 bases, with 20 bases left in between. The CDR3 totals 14 residues. Germline V gene sequence: CDR1 MNHEY, CDR2 SMNVEV (reference sequence). Here the CDR3 reads CASLPLAYPYGYTF. In DNA form, the CDR3 reads TGTGCCTCCCTCCCTTTGGCGTACCCCTATGGCTACACCTTC.

This clonotype has a count of ten or more. The chain employs TRBV2 and TRBJ2-6; TRBD1 matches at 7 bases. The CDR3 extends over 14 amino acids. Germline V gives CDR1 SNHLY, CDR2 FYNNEI. J was trimmed by 4 bases and V by 7 bases; bases with no gene match: 4. Here the CDR3 reads CASNDRAGANVLTF. Written as DNA, the CDR3 is TGTGCCAGCAACGACAGGGCCGGGGCCAACGTCCTGACTTTC.

This chain links TRBV18 with TRBJ1-5; D is unresolved. V lost 2 bases and J 1 base, leaving 12 bases between the germline ends. CDR1 is KGHSH, CDR2 LQKENI, per germline. The CDR3 length is 16 residues. This CDR3 is CASSPRVLGSNQPQHF. CDR3 in DNA: TGTGCCAGCTCACCAAGGGTCCTAGGGAGCAATCAGCCCCAGCATTTT.

Ten or more counts support this clonotype. The chain carries TRBV12-5 and TRBJ2-1; D gene ambiguous. The V and J ends lost 5 bases and 8 bases respectively, with 16 bases between them. Germline CDR1 LGHNT, CDR2 FRNRAP. The CDR3 consists of 14 residues. The CDR3 DNA reads as TGTGCTAGTGGTCAGGCAGTTTATAAGGATGAGCAGTTCTTC. Translation gives CASGQAVYKDEQFF.

This clonotype was found many times. This chain connects TRBV12-3 or TRBV12-4 to TRBJ2-1; TRBD1 aligns across 9 bases. The CDR3 totals 16 residues. Germline trimming cut 3 bases from V and 7 bases from J; bases unmatched to any gene: 10. This CDR3 is CASSFIGGTGLNEQFF. The CDR3 bases are TGTGCCAGCAGTTTCATCGGCGGGACAGGGCTGAATGAGCAGTTCTTC.

This clonotype was picked up a small number of times. This chain connects TRBV20-1 to TRBJ2-7; D might be TRBD1 or TRBD2, each matching 5 bases. Germline V CDR1 and CDR2: DFQATT, SNEGSKA (reference sequence). The CDR3 extends over 17 amino acids. The V and J ends lost 0 bases and 2 bases respectively, with 20 bases between them. CDR3 nucleotides: TGCAGTGCTAGAGATCGAGGGGAAGACGAGTTTACCTACGAGCAGTACGTC. Translating it yields CSARDRGEDEFTYEQYV.

This clonotype was counted many times. The V call is TRBV12-3 or TRBV12-4, the J call TRBJ1-2; D unresolved. The CDR3 sequence is 13 residues long. The V gene lost 5 bases and the J gene lost 4 bases, with 11 bases spanning the gap. This CDR3 is CASSLDGAYGYTF. The CDR3 DNA reads as TGTGCCAGCAGTCTGGACGGAGCCTATGGCTACACCTTC.

This clonotype was observed at least ten times. J is TRBJ1-1 and V is TRBV7-2, with a weak D call TRBD1 (5 bases). CDR1 and CDR2 from the germline V gene are SGHTA and FQGNSA. The CDR3 covers 13 residues. The ends were cut back, 5 bases at V and 2 bases at J, with 9 bases in the middle. CDR3 bases: TGTGCCAGCAGCACAGACAGAAACACTGAAGCTTTCTTT. Protein: CASSTDRNTEAFF.

This clonotype was detected many times. V and J are TRBV5-6 and TRBJ1-6, with D maybe TRBD1 (5 bases). Germline CDR1 SGHDT, CDR2 YYEEEE. This CDR3 has 14 amino acids. Trimming stripped 0 bases from V and 9 bases from J, with 10 bases between. CDR3 bases: TGTGCCAGCAGCTTGGGGGGGATCGGTTCACCCCTCCACTTT. Amino acids: CASSLGGIGSPLHF.

The chain is built from TRBV3-1 and TRBJ2-1; D might be TRBD1 (5 bases). The V and J ends lost 3 bases and 0 bases respectively, with 12 bases between them. The CDR3 runs 16 residues. Germline loops: CDR1 LGHDT, CDR2 YNNKEL (reference sequence). The CDR3 region is CASSHYRLSSYNEQFF. CDR3 sequence (DNA): TGTGCCAGCAGCCACTACAGGCTTAGCTCCTACAATGAGCAGTTCTTC.

Regarding this clonotype: One end of the junction does not line up with germline, which may come from a read error. The chain combines TRBV3-1 with TRBJ2-2, with TRBD1 matching 9 bases. Germline V gene lookup returns CDR1 LGHDT and CDR2 YNNKEL (reference sequence). This CDR3 contains 16 residues. The CDR3 is CVSSQFRTGATGELFF. CDR3 sequence (DNA): TGTGTCAGCAGCCAATTCCGGACAGGGGCCACCGGGGAGCTGTTTTTT.